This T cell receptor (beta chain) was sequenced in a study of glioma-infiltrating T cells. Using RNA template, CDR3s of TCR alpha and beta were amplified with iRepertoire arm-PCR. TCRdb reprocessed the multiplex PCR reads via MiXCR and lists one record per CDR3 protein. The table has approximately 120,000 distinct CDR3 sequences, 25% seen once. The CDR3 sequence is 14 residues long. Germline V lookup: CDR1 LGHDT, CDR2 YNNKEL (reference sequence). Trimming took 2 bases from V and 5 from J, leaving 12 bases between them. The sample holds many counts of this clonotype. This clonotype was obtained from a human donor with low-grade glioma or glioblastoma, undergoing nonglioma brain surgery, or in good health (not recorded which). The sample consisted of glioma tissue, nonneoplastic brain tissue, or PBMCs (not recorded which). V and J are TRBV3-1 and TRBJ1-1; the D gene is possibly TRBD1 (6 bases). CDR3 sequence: CASSQQGHLTEAFF. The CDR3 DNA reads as TGTGCCAGCAGCCAACAGGGGCACTTGACTGAAGCTTTCTTT.